The 2 T cell receptor beta chains in this list originate from one sample, sequenced in a study of blood T cell repertoires in COVID-19. TCRdb's table, derived via immunoSEQ multiplex PCR, lists solely in-frame clones and lacks some. Here the sample spans hundreds of thousands of clones, roughly 76% being singletons. Sequencing was carried out using peripheral blood. The origin of the receptors is a woman older than 75 with COVID-19, enrolled during active disease.

The chain uses TRBV7-5 and TRBJ1-2. TRBV7-5 is shown as a pseudogene. There are 9 residues in the CDR3. CDR3 DNA sequence: TGTGCCAGAATCCGTGGCTACACCTTC. Amino acid sequence: CARIRGYTF.

This chain joins TRBV19 and TRBJ1-4; no clear D gene. This CDR3 spans 14 amino acids. In germline, CDR1 is LNHDA, CDR2 SQIVND (reference sequence). V lost 5 bases and J 8 bases, leaving 15 bases between the germline ends. The CDR3 region is CASSRESTLEKLFF. Written as DNA, the CDR3 is TGTGCCAGTAGTCGGGAGTCAACGTTAGAAAAACTGTTTTTT. Looking up the rest from reference TRBV19 and TRBJ1-4 gives the full variable domain: DGGITQSPKYLFRKEGQNVTLSCEQNLNHDAMYWYRQDPGQGLRLIYYSQIVNDFQKGDIAEGYSVSREKKESFPLTVTSAQKNPTAFYLCASSRESTLEKLFFGSGTQLSVL.